The 29 T cell receptor beta chains listed next were all sequenced from one sample in a study of T cells in Graves' hyperthyroidism and ophthalmopathy. Authors of the study amplified TCR beta CDR3 regions from RNA transcripts. The HTBI set primed first-round TCR CDR3 RT-PCR. TCRdb reanalysed the multiplex PCR reads using MiXCR and keeps one entry per CDR3 protein. The sample contains a few hundred thousand distinct CDR3 sequences, roughly 20% of which appear only once. The source material was blood. Receptor source: a man aged 18 to 29 with Graves' hyperthyroidism.

The chain links TRBV2 to TRBJ2-7; D remains unclear. The germline V gene encodes CDR1 SNHLY and CDR2 FYNNEI. The CDR3 is 11 amino acids. V dropped 6 bases and J dropped 9 bases, with 12 bases sitting between them. CDR3 residues: CASRNLDGQYF. CDR3 bases: TGTGCCAGCAGGAACCTGGACGGGCAGTACTTC.

This clonotype was seen only a few times. V gene TRBV6-1 combines with J gene TRBJ2-5; no definite D call. The CDR3 consists of 14 residues. Germline V lookup: CDR1 MNHNS, CDR2 SASEGT. V shed 0 bases and J shed 5 bases, with 10 bases lying between them. CDR3 sequence reads: CASSEAGSPETQYF. CDR3 DNA: TGTGCCAGCAGTGAAGCAGGCTCACCGGAGACCCAGTACTTC.

The genes are TRBV2 and TRBJ2-2; the D gene is possibly TRBD1 (5 bases). The CDR3 runs 13 residues. V shed 6 bases and J shed 7 bases, with 12 bases lying between them. Germline CDR1 SNHLY, CDR2 FYNNEI. The CDR3 DNA is TGTGCCAGCAGCTCGACAGCTCGCGGGGAGCTGTTTTTT. Its translation is CASSSTARGELFF. Filled out from reference TRBV2 and TRBJ2-2, the complete variable domain reads EPEVTQTPSHQVTQMGQEVILRCVPISNHLYFYWYRQILGQKVEFLVSFYNNEISEKSEIFDDQFSVERPDGSNFTLKIRSTKLEDSAMYFCASSSTARGELFFGEGSRLTVL.

This clonotype was detected only a few times. The DNA for the CDR3 is TGTGCCAGCCGTGAGGGACTGATGAACACTGAAGCTTTCTTT. Amino acid sequence: CASREGLMNTEAFF. The chain has TRBV7-3 and TRBJ1-1, with a tentative D call TRBD1 (5 bases). V shed 8 bases and J shed 0 bases, with 13 bases lying between them. The length of the CDR3 is 14 residues. Germline V gives CDR1 SGHTA, CDR2 FQGTGA.

The V call is TRBV12-3 or TRBV12-4, the J call TRBJ1-2; D gene uncertain. The CDR3 extends over 13 amino acids. Trimming took 6 bases from V and 4 from J, leaving 12 bases between them. CDR3 region: CASSSGVLYGYTF. CDR3 DNA: TGTGCCAGCAGCTCCGGGGTACTCTATGGCTACACCTTC.

This clonotype was recorded many times. The chain is built from TRBV6-5 and TRBJ1-3; D gene uncertain. CDR3 length equals 15 residues. Germline CDR1 MNHEY, CDR2 SVGAGI. V was cut by 2 bases and J by 0 bases, with 8 bases left in between. The CDR3 here is CASSYEGLSGNTIYF. The CDR3 DNA is TGTGCCAGCAGTTACGAGGGCCTCTCTGGAAACACCATATATTTT.

The rearrangement links TRBV11-2 to TRBJ2-3; D possibly uses TRBD1 or TRBD2 (6 bases each). Germline V CDR1 and CDR2: SGHAT, FQNNGV. V dropped 6 bases and J dropped 2 bases, with 18 bases sitting between them. The CDR3 length is 16 residues. The CDR3 reads CASSTPSWGATDTQYF. The CDR3 coding sequence is TGTGCCAGCAGTACCCCCAGCTGGGGGGCCACAGATACGCAGTATTTT.

This clonotype was seen a handful of times. The V and J genes are TRBV29-1 and TRBJ1-1; D is perhaps TRBD1 (5 bases). Germline assignment: CDR1 SQVTM and CDR2 ANQGSEA. This CDR3 has 11 residues. V gave up 7 bases and J gave up 4 bases, with 10 bases separating them. The CDR3 sequence is CSARVTTEAFF. The DNA of the CDR3 is TGCAGCGCCAGGGTTACCACTGAAGCTTTCTTT.

This clonotype was observed many times. The V and J genes are TRBV2 and TRBJ2-7, with D hard to call. Germline V gives CDR1 SNHLY, CDR2 FYNNEI. The CDR3 consists of 11 residues. The V gene lost 7 bases and the J gene lost 5 bases, with 9 bases spanning the gap. In DNA form, the CDR3 reads TGTGCCAGCAACCGGGCTAACGAGCAGTACTTC. Encoded protein: CASNRANEQYF.

A few counts support this clonotype. The genes are TRBV5-1 and TRBJ1-2; 8 positions agree with TRBD1. Per the germline V gene, CDR1 is SGHRS and CDR2 is YFSETQ. This CDR3 has 17 residues. Trimming removed 3 bases from V and 2 bases from J; junction bases left unmatched: 12. CDR3: CASSSYQYWTGNYGYTF. DNA of the CDR3: TGCGCCAGCAGCTCATATCAATACTGGACAGGGAACTATGGCTACACCTTC.

The chain joins TRBV6-1 to TRBJ2-7; TRBD2 aligns across 7 bases. CDR1 and CDR2 (germline): MNHNS, SASEGT. V dropped 7 bases and J dropped 2; count of bases not matched to a gene: 8. This CDR3 comprises 14 residues. The CDR3 DNA follows: TGTGCCAGCAAACCGAGCGGGGTGGCCTACGAGCAGTACTTC. Its protein is CASKPSGVAYEQYF.

Only a few counts were recorded for this clonotype. The chain has TRBV6-5 and TRBJ2-7, with TRBD1 matching over 7 bases. This CDR3 is built from 15 residues. Trimming took 3 bases from V and 3 from J; bases not matched to a gene: 8. Per germline, CDR1 MNHEY and CDR2 SVGAGI. The CDR3 sequence is CASSYVWDSRYEQYF. The CDR3 DNA reads as TGTGCCAGCAGTTATGTTTGGGACAGTCGCTACGAGCAGTACTTC.

Many counts were recorded for this clonotype. The chain has TRBV12-3 or TRBV12-4 and TRBJ2-7; 10 positions match TRBD2. Unmatched junction bases numbered 13, after V lost 5 bases and J lost 0 bases. The CDR3 consists of 18 residues. The CDR3 DNA reads TGTGCCAGCAGTCTAGGGGGTAGCGGGGGGCAAAGCTCCTACGAGCAGTACTTC. Translating gives CASSLGGSGGQSSYEQYF.

The V gene is TRBV6-1, the J gene TRBJ1-2; D uncertain. V was cut by 5 bases and J by 8 bases, with 12 bases left in between. In germline, CDR1 is MNHNS, CDR2 SASEGT. The CDR3 runs to 12 residues. DNA for the CDR3: TGTGCCAGCAGTCCCTCCTTGCTCGGCTACACCTTC. Amino acids: CASSPSLLGYTF.

Many counts were recorded for this clonotype. The V and J genes are TRBV28 and TRBJ2-4; D may be TRBD1 (5 bases). Germline CDR1 MDHEN, CDR2 SYDVKM. The CDR3 is 16 residues long. V was shortened by 6 bases and J by 0 bases, with 15 bases between the two germline ends. In nucleotides, the CDR3 is TGTGCCAGCAGCCCGGGTGGGGCTGGAGCCAAAAACATTCAGTACTTC. Its translation: CASSPGGAGAKNIQYF.

This clonotype was picked up many times. The chain recombines TRBV5-1 with TRBJ2-7; 9 nucleotides agree with TRBD2. There are 14 residues in the CDR3. V lost 0 bases to trimming and J lost 3 bases; unmatched junction nucleotides: 1. Germline loops: CDR1 SGHRS, CDR2 YFSETQ. The CDR3, as DNA: TGCGCCAGCAGCTTGGGACTAGCGGACTACGAGCAGTACTTC. It codes for CASSLGLADYEQYF.

The chain joins TRBV6-5 to TRBJ1-6, with 11 nucleotides matching TRBD1. Unmatched junction bases numbered 7, after V lost 1 base and J lost 8 bases. The CDR3 is 17 residues long. Per germline, CDR1 MNHEY and CDR2 SVGAGI. The CDR3 nucleotides read TGTGCCAGCAGTTACTTCCTGCCGGGACAGGGGGATTCACCCCTCCACTTT. It encodes CASSYFLPGQGDSPLHF.

This clonotype was counted only a few times. The V call is TRBV20-1, the J call TRBJ2-2; D is uncertain. The CDR3 loop spans 17 amino acids. Trimming cost V 0 bases and J 3 bases, with 17 bases left between them. CDR1 and CDR2 from the germline V gene are DFQATT and SNEGSKA (reference sequence). The CDR3 is CSARDSRVAGYTGELFF. In DNA form, the CDR3 reads TGCAGTGCTAGAGATAGTAGGGTCGCCGGGTACACCGGGGAGCTGTTTTTT.

V gene TRBV30 combines with J gene TRBJ1-2; no clear D. V was trimmed by 0 bases and J by 8 bases, leaving 10 bases between them. Germline assignment: CDR1 GTSNPN and CDR2 SVGIG (reference sequence). The CDR3 contains 12 residues. Here the CDR3 reads CAWSVHGAGYTF. The CDR3 DNA is TGTGCCTGGAGTGTACACGGTGCCGGCTACACCTTC.

In this sample, this clonotype turned up once. V is TRBV7-8 and J is TRBJ2-2; 8 bases are shared with TRBD2. The CDR3 runs 17 residues. The germline CDR1 and CDR2 sequences are SGHVS and FQNEAQ. J gave up 1 base and V 6 bases, and 10 bases lay outside the gene matches. CDR3 DNA sequence: TGTGCCAGCAGTCCCCGGGGGGGAGTGCGGAACACCGGGGAGCTGTTTTTT. Its protein is CASSPRGGVRNTGELFF.

This CDR3 reads CASSLQSQSSGANVLTF. CDR3 nucleotide sequence: TGTGCCAGCAGCCTACAGAGTCAGAGCTCTGGGGCCAACGTCCTGACTTTC. The chain uses TRBV11-1 and TRBJ2-6, with D hard to call. Trimming cost V 5 bases and J 0 bases, with 14 bases left between them. The CDR3 consists of 17 residues. Germline CDR1 reads SGHAT; CDR2 reads FQDESV (reference sequence).

The table lists this clonotype with a few counts. Possible read error: a much larger clone is one base away. The CDR3 ends on some other residue instead of the conserved phenylalanine or tryptophan, so this is likely a read error. The chain couples TRBV12-3 or TRBV12-4 to TRBJ1-2, with 8 bases matching TRBD1. The CDR3 covers 12 residues. V gave up 7 bases and J gave up 7 bases; unmatched junction bases: 5. The CDR3 spells CASTLTGAGYTY. CDR3 DNA sequence: TGTGCCAGCACCCTGACAGGGGCTGGCTACACCTAC.

This clonotype was recorded at least ten times. DNA for the CDR3: TGTGCCAGCAGTGAAAGAGTGGGAAGCACTGAAGCTTTCTTT. Encoded protein: CASSERVGSTEAFF. This sequence joins TRBV25-1 and TRBJ1-1; D not certain. CDR3 size: 14 residues. Between the trimmed V and J ends, which lost 2 bases and 4 bases, there was a span of 11 bases. Germline V lookup: CDR1 MGHDK, CDR2 SYGVNS.

In this sample, this clonotype turned up many times. The rearrangement uses TRBV28 and TRBJ1-5, with D hard to call. With 5 bases removed from V and 4 bases from J, the gap between germline ends came to 12 bases. This CDR3 has 14 amino acids. From germline, CDR1 is MDHEN and CDR2 SYDVKM. For the CDR3, the DNA is TGTGCCAGCAGTATCGGACGGGAAAATCAGCCCCAGCATTTT. Translation: CASSIGRENQPQHF.

The table lists this clonotype with a few counts. The chain employs TRBV6-1 and TRBJ2-5; 7 bases align to TRBD1. The trim removed 8 bases at V and 0 bases at J, leaving 3 bases unmatched. The CDR3 extends over 13 amino acids. Germline-derived CDR1 and CDR2 are MNHNS and SASEGT. In DNA form, the CDR3 reads TGTGCCAGCCACACAGGGGACCAAGAGACCCAGTACTTC. Its translation: CASHTGDQETQYF.

This clonotype was observed a few times. The rearrangement links TRBV20-1 to TRBJ1-5; D not certain. Germline CDR1 DFQATT, CDR2 SNEGSKA (reference sequence). V was clipped by 0 bases and J by 6 bases, with 12 bases between them. The CDR3 extends over 14 amino acids. The CDR3 coding sequence is TGCAGTGCTAGAGATTCCCGAGAGGGTCAGCCCCAGCATTTT. Its translation: CSARDSREGQPQHF.

This clonotype came up many times. One end of the junction does not line up with germline, which may come from a read error. V gene TRBV6-5 combines with J gene TRBJ1-1; no clear D gene. Germline V gene lookup returns CDR1 MNHEY and CDR2 SVGAGI. The CDR3 spans 15 residues. This CDR3 is CASGYSFPGGTEAFF. The DNA of the CDR3 is TGTGCCAGCGGTTACTCATTCCCGGGAGGTACTGAAGCTTTCTTT.

This clonotype was counted ten times or more. The chain employs TRBV30 and TRBJ1-2; possibly TRBD1 for D (5 bases). The CDR3 contains 13 residues. Germline-derived CDR1 and CDR2 are GTSNPN and SVGIG (reference sequence). V was pared by 0 bases and J by 5 bases, with 10 bases between. CDR3 sequence reads: CAWSVRGKYGYTF. CDR3 nucleotides: TGTGCCTGGAGTGTACGGGGGAAGTATGGCTACACCTTC.

At least ten counts were recorded for this clonotype. The V call is TRBV20-1, the J call TRBJ1-5, with TRBD1 matching over 11 bases. The CDR3 covers 14 residues. The ends lost 5 bases at V and 4 bases at J; junction bases unmatched: 4. The germline gives CDR1 DFQATT, CDR2 SNEGSKA (reference sequence). CDR3 sequence reads: CSAQGTGGNQPQHF. The CDR3 bases are TGCAGTGCTCAAGGGACAGGGGGGAATCAGCCCCAGCATTTT.